These 4 T cell receptor beta chains originate from one sample sequenced in a study of shared clonotypes between healthy human individuals (dated by TCRdb to 2020 to 2021). The library came from the immunoSEQ multiplex PCR assay. TCRdb holds this immuneACCESS table with in-frame rearrangements only. Some clones are missing; in checked studies, unresolved V genes explain under half, and the rest has no known cause. For this sample there are about 470,000 clones; about four fifths appear just once. The leading ten clones occupy about 13% of the sample. The specimen was PBMCs. The receptors were sampled from a woman between 35 and 50 years old in good health. Some clones in this sample may be carry-over from other donors' samples.

The chain links TRBV5-4 to TRBJ2-1, with D possibly TRBD2 on 5 matching bases. V shed 4 bases and J shed 10 bases, with 21 bases lying between them. The CDR3 is 15 amino acids. Germline V gene sequence: CDR1 SGHNT, CDR2 YYREEE (reference sequence). The CDR3 DNA sequence: TGTGCCAGCAGCCTAAAGAGGGCCGCATCAGAAGAGCAGTTCTTC. This translates into CASSLKRAASEEQFF.

This clone has more than one count but fewer than ten. The chain links TRBV5-5 to TRBJ1-3; 7 bases match TRBD1. The ends lost 0 bases at V and 8 bases at J; junction bases unmatched: 8. The CDR3 runs 15 residues. The V gene's germline CDR1 is SGHKS and CDR2 YYEKEE (reference sequence). The CDR3 is CASSLEGTEVDTIYF. The DNA of the CDR3 is TGTGCCAGCAGCTTGGAGGGGACAGAGGTCGACACCATATATTTT. Full variable domain (remainder filled in from reference TRBV5-5 and TRBJ1-3): DAGVTQSPTHLIKTRGQQVTLRCSPISGHKSVSWYQQVLGQGPQFIFQYYEKEERGRGNFPDRFSARQFPNYSSELNVNALLLGDSALYLCASSLEGTEVDTIYFGEGSWLTVV.

The chain links TRBV19 to TRBJ1-1, with a tentative D call TRBD1 (5 bases). Germline V gives CDR1 LNHDA, CDR2 SQIVND (reference sequence). V lost 6 bases to trimming and J lost 1 base, with 18 bases between them. The CDR3 is made up of 16 amino acids. The chain's CDR3 is CASRSIAGTGNTEAFF. The CDR3 nucleotides read TGTGCCAGTAGGAGTATAGCCGGGACGGGGAACACTGAAGCTTTCTTT.

This clone showed up many times. The gene calls are TRBV27 and TRBJ2-7; D might be TRBD2 (6 bases). The germline V and J ends were trimmed by 6 bases and 7 bases, with 19 bases remaining between them. The CDR3 sequence is 14 residues long. CDR1 is MNHEY and CDR2 is SMNVEV in the germline V gene (reference sequence). Here the CDR3 reads CASRPRGSRREQYF. The CDR3 bases are TGTGCCAGCAGGCCCCGGGGGAGTAGGCGTGAGCAGTACTTC.